This T cell receptor (beta chain) was identified in a study of blood T cell repertoires in COVID-19. Study-level information: Italy, Spain and the United States were the sources of the convalescent and acute COVID-19 samples.

This clone was seen just once. Individuals drawn from around 24 US areas were roughly 18 to 89 years old. Assignment of participants to cohorts was predicated upon participant-reported clinical history. In the original processing: Reference gene primer amplification in the assay estimated nucleated cell counts. Clones were read by immunoSEQ multiplex PCR, and TCRdb kept only the in-frame ones, dropping some. The V and J calls and clone size are taken from that table; D and trimming were inferred from the DNA. The sample shows around 330,000 clones, about 89% of them seen only once. Germline trimming cut 0 bases from V and 2 bases from J; bases unmatched to any gene: 6. Germline V gives CDR1 SGDLS, CDR2 YYNGEE. The CDR3 contains 17 residues.

V is TRBV9 and J is TRBJ2-2; 8 bases align to TRBD1. The material sequenced was PBMCs or T cells enriched from blood (not recorded which). The clonotype originates from a man in his 60s who had recovered from COVID-19. DNA of the CDR3: TGTGCCAGCAGCGTAGAGCCCGGGACAGGCAACACCGGGGAGCTGTTTTTT. Its protein is CASSVEPGTGNTGELFF. Looking up the rest from reference TRBV9 and TRBJ2-2 gives the full variable domain: DSGVTQTPKHLITATGQRVTLRCSPRSGDLSVYWYQQSLDQGLQFLIQYYNGEERAKGNILERFSAQQFPDLHSELNLSSLELGDSALYFCASSVEPGTGNTGELFFGEGSRLTVL.